These T cell receptor beta chains were read from a single sample in a study of blood T cells in healthy people across ages. A single record per CDR3 protein comes from TCRdb applying MiXCR to the 5' RACE reads. In the table there are over 1,500,000 distinct CDR3 sequences, roughly 50% of which are singletons. The sequenced material came from blood. The receptors shown here come from a woman aged 40 to 50 in good health. Both conserved end residues are part of each CDR3. The size of a clone is reported for some rows only, either as once, few or many, or as a class for expanded clones.

v_call	clone_size	j_call	cdr3_length	cdr3_aa
TRBV7-9	NA	TRBJ2-7	14	CASRLNSGSGEQYF
TRBV28	few	NA	15	CASTTGTGDAETQYF
TRBV14	NA	TRBJ2-5	16	CASSPLLRGPYNEQYF
TRBV29-1	few	TRBJ1-2	13	CSVETGPGSGYTF
TRBV12-3/TRBV12-4	few	TRBJ2-7	13	CASSFASGGEQYF
TRBV6-1	once	NA	13	CASLGTPAYEQYF
TRBV6-5	NA	TRBJ2-5	13	CAIGTGPRETQYF
TRBV7-2	NA	NA	13	CASSRDPVETQYF
TRBV6-5	NA	TRBJ1-2	16	CASSWAYEGLPLNYTF
TRBV2	NA	TRBJ1-4	15	CASSEMGTANEKLFF
TRBV9	once	TRBJ1-2	15	CASSVEDSPNYGYTF
TRBV6-2/TRBV6-3	NA	TRBJ2-4	12	CASSQGQGRQYF
TRBV24-1	once	NA	13	CATSDPEGETQYF
TRBV7-2	NA	NA	13	CASSPGRPCEQYF
TRBV2	few	TRBJ2-1	14	CASRDTVPPDKQFF
TRBV29-1	NA	TRBJ1-2	14	CSVAVGGGAHGYTF
TRBV9	NA	TRBJ1-2	14	CASGAGIFNYGYTF
TRBV24-1	NA	TRBJ2-5	12	CATSDPLGTQYF
TRBV2	NA	TRBJ1-5	14	CASSLTPEGQPQHF
TRBV6-5	few	TRBJ1-2	15	CASSYSRTGTYGYTF
TRBV6-5	few	TRBJ2-4	15	CASSYRGQGEYIQYF
TRBV21-1	NA	TRBJ2-7	16	CASSKEAEENSYEQYF
TRBV12-3/TRBV12-4	few	TRBJ1-1	15	CASRGQGAVHTEAFF
TRBV20-1	NA	NA	12	CSASNAPYEQYF
TRBV27	few	TRBJ1-5	16	CASSLGVGTGNQPQHF
TRBV20-1	NA	NA	15	CSARVKAPTRETQYF
TRBV14	NA	TRBJ2-3	17	CASSQERSRREGDTQYF
TRBV28	NA	TRBJ2-1	15	CASRPRGGRGNEQFF
TRBV29-1	NA	TRBJ1-2	12	CSVVRDIDGYTF
TRBV20-1	NA	TRBJ2-7	14	CSAEGRAGVYEQYF
TRBV5-1	NA	TRBJ2-5	15	CASSLAPASQETQYF
TRBV2	NA	TRBJ2-7	13	CASSVQGLYEQYF
TRBV12-3/TRBV12-4	few	TRBJ2-6	18	CASRTGGLLISGANVLTF
TRBV7-2	NA	TRBJ1-5	15	CASSRSQGGNQPQHF
TRBV20-1	few	TRBJ1-5	14	CSARGTASNQPQHF
TRBV7-9	NA	TRBJ2-1	15	CASSRLGAPDNEQFF
TRBV20-1	many	TRBJ2-5	13	CSASGEFQETQYF
TRBV9	few	TRBJ1-1	15	CASSLTGTGDTEAFF
TRBV24-1	few	TRBJ2-5	15	CATSDADDGLETQYF
TRBV5-6	few	TRBJ2-5	16	CASSLLPTGNVGTQYF
TRBV20-1	few	TRBJ2-3	11	CSARRRGGQYF
TRBV6-2/TRBV6-3	NA	TRBJ2-7	15	CASSYLGGGSYEQYF
TRBV13	NA	TRBJ2-3	15	CASSERGLSTDTQYF